These 7 T cell receptor beta chains came from one sample sequenced in a study of cytomegalovirus exposure and HLA in healthy donors. The repertoire was sequenced with immunoSEQ multiplex PCR; TCRdb's copy has only in-frame clones and lacks some. The sample comprises around 120,000 clones, less than 90% of which are singletons, and about 4.5% rests with the top ten. The specimen was PBMCs. The source is a young man in good health and CMV-seropositive.

The chain is built from TRBV11-3 and TRBJ2-1; D is ambiguous. The V and J ends lost 2 bases and 5 bases respectively, with 7 bases between them. The germline gives CDR1 SGHNT, CDR2 YENEEA. The CDR3 is made up of 13 amino acids. The CDR3 sequence is CASSLTRNNEQFF. The CDR3 coding sequence is TGTGCCAGCAGCTTAACCAGGAACAATGAGCAGTTCTTC.

The chain uses TRBV28 and TRBJ2-7; 8 nucleotides match TRBD2. CDR3 size: 11 residues. CDR1 is MDHEN and CDR2 is SYDVKM in the germline V gene. Trimming took 5 bases from V and 7 from J; bases not matched to a gene: 1. CDR3 protein: CASSPGGEQYF. The CDR3 DNA reads TGTGCCAGCAGTCCGGGGGGGGAGCAGTACTTC.

J is TRBJ2-2 and V is TRBV5-6, with D unresolved. The CDR3 extends over 14 amino acids. Germline assignment: CDR1 SGHDT and CDR2 YYEEEE. Trimming removed 0 bases at V and 3 bases at J, with 6 bases between. The CDR3 region has the DNA TGTGCCAGCAGCTTGGATCGTCACACCGGGGAGCTGTTTTTT. It translates to CASSLDRHTGELFF. Full variable domain (outside the CDR3, taken from reference TRBV5-6 and TRBJ2-2): DAGVTQSPTHLIKTRGQQVTLRCSPKSGHDTVSWYQQALGQGPQFIFQYYEEEERQRGNFPDRFSGHQFPNYSSELNVNALLLGDSALYLCASSLDRHTGELFFGEGSRLTVL.

This rearrangement joins TRBV30 to TRBJ1-3; 9 bases align to TRBD1. This CDR3 spans 15 amino acids. V lost 1 base and J lost 4; bases outside the gene matches: 5. Per germline, CDR1 GTSNPN and CDR2 SVGIG (reference sequence). CDR3 sequence: CAWSGDRVTGNTIYF. The CDR3 DNA follows: TGTGCCTGGAGTGGGGACAGGGTCACGGGAAACACCATATATTTT.

In this sample, this clone turned up once. The chain joins TRBV11-2 to TRBJ2-7, with D perhaps TRBD1 (5 bases). Germline lookup yields CDR1 SGHAT and CDR2 FQNNGV. Trimming removed 1 base from V and 2 bases from J, with 9 bases in between. The CDR3 consists of 14 residues. The CDR3 DNA reads as TGTGCCAGCAGCTTAGGTGGACATACCTACGAGCAGTACTTC. Amino acid sequence: CASSLGGHTYEQYF.

The chain links TRBV5-4 to TRBJ2-7; D is perhaps TRBD2 (5 bases). CDR1 is SGHNT, CDR2 YYREEE, per germline (reference sequence). The CDR3 loop spans 13 amino acids. V lost 7 bases and J lost 5, with 16 bases in between. This CDR3 is CASQLEGVNEQYF. The CDR3 bases are TGTGCCAGCCAGCTCGAGGGTGTGAACGAGCAGTACTTC.

The rearrangement uses TRBV10-3 and TRBJ1-5, with TRBD1 matching 7 bases. CDR1 and CDR2 from the germline V gene are ENHRY and SYGVKD. There are 16 residues in the CDR3. J gave up 2 bases and V 6 bases, and 10 bases lay outside the gene matches. CDR3 sequence reads: CAISQTTGEGNQPQHF. The CDR3 DNA sequence: TGTGCCATCAGCCAAACTACAGGGGAGGGCAATCAGCCCCAGCATTTT.